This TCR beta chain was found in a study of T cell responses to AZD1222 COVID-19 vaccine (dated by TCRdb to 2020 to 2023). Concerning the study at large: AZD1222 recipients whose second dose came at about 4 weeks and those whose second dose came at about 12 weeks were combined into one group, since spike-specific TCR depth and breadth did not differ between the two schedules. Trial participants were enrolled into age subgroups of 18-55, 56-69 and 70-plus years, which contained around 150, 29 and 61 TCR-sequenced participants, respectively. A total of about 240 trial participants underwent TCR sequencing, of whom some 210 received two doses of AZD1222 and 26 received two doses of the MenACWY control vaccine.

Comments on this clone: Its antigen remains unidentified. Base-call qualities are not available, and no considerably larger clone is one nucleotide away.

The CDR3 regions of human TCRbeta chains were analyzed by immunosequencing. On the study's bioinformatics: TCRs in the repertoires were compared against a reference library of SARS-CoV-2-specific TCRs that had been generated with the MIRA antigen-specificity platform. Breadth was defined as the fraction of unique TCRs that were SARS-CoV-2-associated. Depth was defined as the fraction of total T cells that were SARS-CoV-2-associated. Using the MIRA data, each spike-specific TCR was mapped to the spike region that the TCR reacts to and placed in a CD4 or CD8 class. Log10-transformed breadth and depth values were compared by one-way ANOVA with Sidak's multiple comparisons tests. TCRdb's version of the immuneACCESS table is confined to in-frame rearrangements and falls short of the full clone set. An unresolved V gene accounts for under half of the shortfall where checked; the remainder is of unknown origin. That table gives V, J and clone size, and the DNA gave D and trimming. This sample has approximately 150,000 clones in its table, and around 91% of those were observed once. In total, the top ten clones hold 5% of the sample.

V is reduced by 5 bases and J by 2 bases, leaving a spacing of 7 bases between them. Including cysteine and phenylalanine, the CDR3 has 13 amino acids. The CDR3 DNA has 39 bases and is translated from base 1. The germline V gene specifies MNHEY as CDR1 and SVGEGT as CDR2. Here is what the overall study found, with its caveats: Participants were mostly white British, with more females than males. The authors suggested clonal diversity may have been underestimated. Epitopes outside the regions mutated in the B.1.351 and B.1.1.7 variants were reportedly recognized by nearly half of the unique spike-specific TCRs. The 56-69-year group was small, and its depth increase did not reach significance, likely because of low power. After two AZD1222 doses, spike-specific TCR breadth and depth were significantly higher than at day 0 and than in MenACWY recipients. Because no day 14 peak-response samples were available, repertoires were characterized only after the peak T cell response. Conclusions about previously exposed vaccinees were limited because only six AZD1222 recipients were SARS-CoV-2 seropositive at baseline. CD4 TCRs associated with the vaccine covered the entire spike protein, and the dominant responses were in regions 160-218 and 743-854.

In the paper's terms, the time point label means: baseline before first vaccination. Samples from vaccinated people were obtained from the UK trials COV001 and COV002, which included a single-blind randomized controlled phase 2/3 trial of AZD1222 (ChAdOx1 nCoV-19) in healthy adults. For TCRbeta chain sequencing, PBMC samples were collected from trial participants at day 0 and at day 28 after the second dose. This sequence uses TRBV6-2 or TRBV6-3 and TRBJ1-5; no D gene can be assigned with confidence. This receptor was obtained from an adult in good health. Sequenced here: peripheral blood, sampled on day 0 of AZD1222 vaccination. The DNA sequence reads TGTGCCAGCAGTCTCCGGGGCAATCAGCCCCAGCATTTT. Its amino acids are CASSLRGNQPQHF.